What follows are 30 T cell receptor beta chains derived from one specimen sequenced in a study of tumor and adjacent non-tumor tissue in lung cancer. RNA was extracted from bulk tissue without any cell sorting. TCRbeta libraries were built with three rounds of nested PCR, modified from ARM-PCR. MiXCR, applied by TCRdb to the multiplex PCR reads, yields one record per CDR3 protein. The sample contains 65,000 to 95,000 distinct CDR3 sequences, 75% to 90% of which appear only once. The sample comprised lung tumor tissue. The receptors were gathered from a woman aged 50 to 60 with non-small cell lung cancer.

By sample share, this clonotype is medium-sized. The chain joins TRBV6-6 to TRBJ1-1; TRBD1 matches 9 bases. The germline gives CDR1 MNHNY, CDR2 SVGAGI (reference sequence). The CDR3 extends over 15 amino acids. Germline trimming cut 7 bases from V and 6 bases from J; bases unmatched to any gene: 12. In nucleotides, the CDR3 is TGTGCCAGCACCGAAGCGGGACAGGGATTTCCTGAAGCTTTCTTT. Translated, it gives CASTEAGQGFPEAFF.

The rearrangement links TRBV6-6 to TRBJ1-5, with TRBD1 matching 7 bases. Germline CDR1 reads MNHNY; CDR2 reads SVGAGI (reference sequence). This CDR3 spans 15 amino acids. Losses at the gene ends were 6 bases for V and 7 bases for J; bases not matched to a gene: 12. For the CDR3, the DNA is TGTGCCAGCAGACAGACAGGGTGTGCATGGCAGCCCCAGCATTTT. The encoded protein is CASRQTGCAWQPQHF.

With regard to this clonotype: Because it lacks the conserved phenylalanine or tryptophan at the end, this CDR3 is likely a read error. This chain links TRBV12-5 with TRBJ2-1, with 8 bases that match TRBD1. Germline loops: CDR1 LGHNT, CDR2 FRNRAP. The CDR3 sequence is 16 residues long. This CDR3 reads CVSGLATGTGNNEQFI. Written as DNA, the CDR3 is TGTGTTAGTGGTTTGGCCACCGGGACAGGCAACAATGAGCAGTTCATC.

This chain connects TRBV20-1 to TRBJ2-2; D gene unclear. CDR3 size: 10 residues. Deletions cut 8 bases from V and 7 bases from J, with 8 bases between. CDR1 and CDR2 (germline): DFQATT, SNEGSKA (reference sequence). The CDR3 loop reads CSLAGGELFF. CDR3 in DNA: TGCAGTTTGGCAGGCGGGGAGCTGTTTTTT.

The sample holds one count of this clonotype. The genes are TRBV6-5 and TRBJ2-7; D uncertain. Germline CDR1 reads MNHEY; CDR2 reads SVGAGI. V lost 6 bases and J 2 bases, leaving 20 bases between the germline ends. This CDR3 is built from 16 residues. The CDR3 sequence: CASSGRITSVAYEQYF. In nucleotides, the CDR3 is TGTGCCAGCAGCGGCCGGATTACAAGCGTCGCCTACGAGCAGTACTTC.

Details on this clonotype: Its ends do not fully match the called genes, so a read error is possible. The chain is built from TRBV20-1 and TRBJ2-7; D call uncertain. Per the germline V gene, CDR1 is DFQATT and CDR2 is SNEGSKA (reference sequence). CDR3 length: 14 residues. The CDR3 loop reads CSVRVVGPNYEQYF. DNA of the CDR3: TGTAGTGTTAGAGTAGTGGGTCCCAACTACGAGCAGTACTTC.

As for this clonotype: Its ends do not fully match the called genes, so a read error is possible. This sequence joins TRBV6-2 or TRBV6-3 and TRBJ2-1; D unresolved. This CDR3 has 16 residues. Germline V gene data show CDR1 as MNHEY and CDR2 as SVGEGT. The CDR3 spells CASSYSNTLWVIEQFF. The CDR3 DNA reads TGTGCCAGCAGTTACTCGAACACCTTGTGGGTCATTGAGCAATTCTTC.

Concerning this clonotype: A read error may account for a junction end that differs from germline. The CDR3 DNA reads TGTGCCAGCAGCTTGGAGGGACAGGGTAGGCTCGGCTACATCTTC. Residues: CASSLEGQGRLGYIF. The chain combines TRBV5-4 with TRBJ1-2; 9 bases line up with TRBD1. The CDR3 consists of 15 residues. From germline, CDR1 is SGHNT and CDR2 YYREEE (reference sequence).

As regards this clonotype: The CDR3 does not close with the conserved phenylalanine or tryptophan, likely indicating a read error. The genes are TRBV6-6 and TRBJ2-1, with D possibly TRBD2 on 7 matching bases. The CDR3 covers 12 residues. The V and J ends lost 9 bases and 12 bases respectively, with 18 bases between them. The V gene's germline CDR1 is MNHNY and CDR2 SVGAGI (reference sequence). CDR3 protein: CARSPGGGGQFL. CDR3 in DNA: TGTGCCAGAAGTCCAGGAGGGGGGGGGCAGTTCCTC.

Turning to this clonotype: Its ends do not fully match the called genes, so a read error is possible. This chain joins TRBV6-1 and TRBJ2-5, with D possibly matching TRBD1 (6 bases). Germline CDR1 is MNHNS and CDR2 is SASEGT. This CDR3 contains 16 residues. This chain's CDR3 is CTSSEAGEGVQETQYF. The CDR3 coding sequence is TGTACCAGCAGTGAAGCCGGCGAGGGGGTGCAAGAGACCCAGTACTTC.

This clonotype was counted a few times. The CDR3 region has the DNA TGTGCCAGCAGTTACTCAGTTCAAATGATCGGGGACAGGGGGTACAATGAGCAGTTCTTC. Protein product: CASSYSVQMIGDRGYNEQFF. This chain joins TRBV6-6 and TRBJ2-1; 11 positions agree with TRBD1. Trimming removed 0 bases from V and 4 bases from J; junction bases left unmatched: 14. Germline loops: CDR1 MNHNY, CDR2 SVGAGI (reference sequence). The CDR3 runs 20 residues.

Regarding this clonotype: The final CDR3 position lacks the conserved phenylalanine or tryptophan, pointing to a likely read error. The genes are TRBV4-1 and TRBJ1-5; D gene ambiguous. The CDR3 loop spans 16 amino acids. CDR1 is MGHRA, CDR2 YSYEKL, per germline. V was pared by 5 bases and J by 1 base, with 15 bases between. CDR3 nucleotides: TGCGCCAGCAGCGCCCAGTCTCGTTTCAGCAATCAGCCCCAGCATATT. Translated: CASSAQSRFSNQPQHI.

J is TRBJ2-3 and V is TRBV20-1; D not resolved. The closer fit of TRBJ1-5 to the DNA end suggests the J call may be wrong. Germline V gene sequence: CDR1 DFQATT, CDR2 SNEGSKA (reference sequence). CDR3 length equals 17 residues. The CDR3 is CSARGRSSGVSTDTQHF. Written as DNA, the CDR3 is TGCAGTGCTAGAGGCCGGTCTAGCGGGGTTAGCACAGATACTCAGCATTTT.

This clonotype turned up a few times. Compared with germline, one end of the junction differs, possibly owing to a read error. The chain has TRBV12-3 or TRBV12-4 and TRBJ2-7; D uncertain. This CDR3 spans 14 amino acids. Written as DNA, the CDR3 is TGTGCCAGCAGTCTGCTTACGACCGACGTTGAGCAGTATTTC. Its protein is CASSLLTTDVEQYF.

Turning to this clonotype: An end of the junction does not agree with germline; a read error may underlie this. The gene calls are TRBV4-3 and TRBJ2-7; 8 positions agree with TRBD1. The CDR3 has 17 amino acids. CDR1 is LGHNA, CDR2 YSLEER, per germline. The CDR3 here is CASSQDRSGQDLDEQYF. CDR3 coding DNA: TGTGCCAGCAGCCAAGATAGGTCGGGACAGGACCTCGACGAGCAGTACTTC.

Note on this clonotype: One end of the junction varies from germline; a read error may be responsible. V is TRBV12-3 or TRBV12-4 and J is TRBJ1-1; 7 bases are a match to TRBD1. The CDR3 covers 15 residues. The CDR3 reads CASSRSGGLATEAFF. CDR3 DNA: TGCGCCAGCAGCCGTTCAGGGGGTTTAGCCACTGAAGCTTTCTTT.

Notes on this clonotype: A junction boundary mismatches the germline segment, possibly from a read error. V usage is TRBV4-1 and J usage is TRBJ1-1; D gene unclear. The germline CDR1 and CDR2 sequences are MGHRA and YSYEKL. The CDR3 sequence is 15 residues long. CDR3 sequence: CASRQPTLMNTEAIF. Here the CDR3 DNA reads TGCGCCAGCAGACAACCGACTCTAATGAACACTGAAGCTATCTTT.

Comment on this clonotype: In this CDR3 the conserved last residue, phenylalanine or tryptophan, is missing, so a read error is likely. V usage is TRBV4-3 and J usage is TRBJ2-1; D possibly matches TRBD1 or TRBD2 (5 bases each). The germline V gene encodes CDR1 LGHNA and CDR2 YSLEER. This CDR3 is 13 amino acids long. CDR3 nucleotides: TGTGCCAACAGCCAAGGGGAAGGAGGTGAGCAGTTCATC. Amino acid sequence: CANSQGEGGEQFI.

This clonotype is categorized as large. This chain uses TRBV11-3 with TRBJ2-1; 8 nucleotides align to TRBD2. The CDR3 contains 16 residues. With 4 bases clipped from V and 1 base from J, the junction kept 6 bases outside the gene matches. Germline lookup yields CDR1 SGHNT and CDR2 YENEEA. The CDR3 bases are TGTGCCAGCAGCTCCCGGAGCGGGAGTTCCTACAATGAGCAGTTCTTC. It specifies CASSSRSGSSYNEQFF.

This rearrangement joins TRBV20-1 to TRBJ2-7, with TRBD2 as a possible D gene (5 bases). Trimming removed 3 bases at V and 3 bases at J, with 18 bases between. The CDR3 covers 15 residues. Germline CDR1 DFQATT, CDR2 SNEGSKA (reference sequence). CDR3 sequence (DNA): TGCAGTGCTAGTGGGGAGAGGAGCCGCCGCTACGAGCAGTACTTC. This encodes CSASGERSRRYEQYF.

Concerning this clonotype: An end of the junction differs from the germline gene, which may be a read error. This chain links TRBV20-1 with TRBJ2-7, with D possibly TRBD1 on 6 matching bases. In germline, CDR1 is DFQATT, CDR2 SNEGSKA (reference sequence). CDR3 length: 14 amino acids. The CDR3, as DNA: TGCAGTGCGAGGACCGGGACATCCGACTACGAGGAGTACTTT. It yields the protein CSARTGTSDYEEYF.

A remark on this clonotype: One end of the junction fails to match germline, which may point to a read error. The rearrangement joins TRBV20-1 to TRBJ2-1; 8 bases are a match to TRBD2. From germline, CDR1 is DFQATT and CDR2 SNEGSKA (reference sequence). This CDR3 comprises 17 residues. For the CDR3, the DNA is TGCAATGCTAGAGATGGACTAGCTCCAAGCTCCTACGATGGGCAGTTCTTC. Residues: CNARDGLAPSSYDGQFF.

The chain recombines TRBV12-3 or TRBV12-4 with TRBJ1-2; D unclear. Trimming pared 6 bases from V and 8 bases from J, leaving 13 bases between. The CDR3 runs 12 residues. CDR3 loop: CASSPIGYGYTF. DNA for the CDR3: TGTGCCAGCAGCCCTATAGGGTACGGCTACACCTTC.

The count of this clonotype is one. A junction end diverges from the germline sequence, so it may reflect a read error. V is TRBV7-2 and J is TRBJ2-3; D is ambiguous. The germline CDR1 and CDR2 sequences are SGHTA and FQGNSA. The CDR3 is made up of 13 amino acids. The chain's CDR3 is CDSSLWGKDTQYF. The CDR3 nucleotides read TGTGACAGCAGCTTATGGGGAAAGGATACGCAGTATTTT.

Worth noting for this clonotype: Relative to the germline gene, one junction end is altered; a read error may explain this. The CDR3 bases are TGTGCCACTAGCCTGGGACAACCCCAAGAGACCCTGTACTTC. Amino acid sequence: CATSLGQPQETLYF. The V gene is TRBV11-1, the J gene TRBJ2-5; D possibly corresponds to TRBD1 (6 bases). Germline lookup yields CDR1 SGHAT and CDR2 FQDESV (reference sequence). The CDR3 is 14 residues long. Full variable domain (outside the CDR3, taken from reference TRBV11-1 and TRBJ2-5): EAEVAQSPRYKITEKSQAVAFWCDPISGHATLYWYRQILGQGPELLVQFQDESVVDDSQLPKDRFSAERLKGVDSTLKIQPAELGDSAMYLCATSLGQPQETLYFGPGTRLLVL.

With respect to this clonotype: The conserved phenylalanine or tryptophan is not found at the CDR3 terminus, so this likely reflects a read error. The chain combines TRBV20-1 with TRBJ1-6; no reliable D call. The length of the CDR3 is 14 residues. The germline V gene has CDR1 DFQATT and CDR2 SNEGSKA (reference sequence). Trimming shortened V by 7 bases and J by 7 bases, and 17 bases separated the two germline ends. The CDR3, as DNA: TGCAGTGTTACCACCCCGGGTCGGAATTCACCCCTCCACTTA. It yields the protein CSVTTPGRNSPLHL.

This clonotype was counted ten times or more. The chain combines TRBV4-3 with TRBJ2-1; no definite D call. The CDR3 runs to 13 residues. The V end lost 3 bases, the J end lost 6 bases, and 9 bases lay between the germline ends. Per the germline V gene, CDR1 is LGHNA and CDR2 is YSLEER. The CDR3: CASSHPWSNEQFF. The CDR3 nucleotides are TGCGCCAGCAGCCACCCTTGGAGCAATGAGCAGTTCTTC.

Details on this clonotype: An end of the junction differs from the germline gene, which may be a read error. CDR3 amino acids: CASSQVGTGPGDQPEHF. As DNA, the CDR3 is TGCGCCAGCAGCCAAGTGGGGACAGGCCCCGGCGATCAGCCCGAGCATTTT. V gene TRBV4-1 combines with J gene TRBJ1-5, with 8 bases fitting TRBD1. Germline CDR1 and CDR2: MGHRA and YSYEKL. The CDR3 has 17 amino acids.

With regard to this clonotype: The final CDR3 position lacks the conserved phenylalanine or tryptophan, pointing to a likely read error. The limits of the CDR3 on the DNA are not certain, so only TCRdb's listed CDR3 is given. CDR3 residues: CASRSQDRGNSPVHY. V usage is TRBV6-2 or TRBV6-3 and J usage is TRBJ1-6; the table gives TRBD1 as D, unverified against the DNA. Germline V gene data show CDR1 as MNHEY and CDR2 as SVGEGT. 15 amino acids form the CDR3, both terminal residues included.

As for this clonotype: Germline and junction disagree at one end, which may indicate a read error. The rearrangement links TRBV6-2 or TRBV6-3 to TRBJ1-5; no clear D. This CDR3 comprises 14 residues. CDR1 MNHEY and CDR2 SVGEGT come from the germline V gene. DNA for the CDR3: TGTGCCAGGAGCCGTAGGGCTAACAATCAGCCCCAACATTTT. Protein product: CARSRRANNQPQHF.